This T cell receptor beta chain comes out of a study of T cell repertoires in cytomegalovirus infection. Across the whole study: CMV infection together with matching HLA type was indicated by public TCR beta signatures.

Germline V lookup: CDR1 LNHDA, CDR2 SQIVND (reference sequence). J was trimmed by 7 bases and V by 5 bases; bases with no gene match: 10. This CDR3 spans 14 amino acids. Comment on this clonotype: Its matching antigen is unknown.

A single record per CDR3 protein comes from TCRdb applying MiXCR to the reads. The sample holds some 940,000 distinct CDR3 sequences, approximately 30% seen once. The sample in question was cultured CD8+ T cells from PBMCs, obtained from culture after CMV antigen stimulation. The rearrangement uses TRBV19 and TRBJ2-7; 8 bases are shared with TRBD1. The clonotype originates from a human donor in good health (CMV status not recorded). Some clones in this sample may be carry-over from other donors' samples. In nucleotides, the CDR3 is TGTGCCAGTAGTCCAAAGCAGGGGGCAAGGGAGCAGTACTTC. It specifies CASSPKQGAREQYF.